Ten or more counts support the clone carrying this T cell receptor (beta chain). Its antigen remains unknown. The record originates from a study of breast tumors, draining lymph nodes, adjacent tissues. Study-level findings and limits: Most tumor T cells seemingly derive from lymph node, then expand in tumor.

TCRdb fed the multiplex PCR reads into MiXCR, producing one record per CDR3 protein. The sample records 250,000 or so distinct CDR3 sequences, around 31% being singletons. Axillary draining lymph nodes of breast cancer patients supplied the node samples. V lost 6 bases to trimming and J lost 7 bases, with 15 bases between them. The CDR3 extends over 13 amino acids. The chain has TRBV12-3 or TRBV12-4 and TRBJ1-2; D is uncertain. The sequenced sample consisted of axillary lymph node tissue. This TCR was recovered from a female donor with breast cancer. Some clones in this sample may be carry-over from other donors' samples. Here the CDR3 DNA reads TGTGCCAGCAGGTACAAGGGTCGACGTGGCTACACCTTC. Its protein product is CASRYKGRRGYTF.